The T cell receptor beta chain under discussion was sequenced for a study of follicular helper T cells after annual influenza vaccination. TCRdb keeps only in-frame clones here, not all; method: immunoSEQ multiplex PCR. This sample has about 7,300 clones, with 80% to 85% found just once. This clone appeared a few times. Time point reported: 2015-2016 season, 7 days after influenza vaccination. Trimming removed 2 bases from V and 6 bases from J, with 5 bases in between. The CDR3 extends over 12 amino acids. Germline V gene sequence: CDR1 KGHSH, CDR2 LQKENI. V is TRBV18 and J is TRBJ2-1, with D perhaps given as TRBD1 or TRBD2 (5 bases each). Specimen: CXCR5+ CD38- circulating T follicular helper cells from blood, collected 7 days after influenza vaccination. The sample's subset: circulating Tfh, non-naive CD4+CXCR5+PD-1+ (ICOS+CD38+ or ICOS-CD38-). This sequence originates from an adult who received the influenza vaccine. CDR3 in DNA: TGTGCCAGCTCACCAGGGACCAATGAGCAGTTCTTC. Its protein product is CASSPGTNEQFF.